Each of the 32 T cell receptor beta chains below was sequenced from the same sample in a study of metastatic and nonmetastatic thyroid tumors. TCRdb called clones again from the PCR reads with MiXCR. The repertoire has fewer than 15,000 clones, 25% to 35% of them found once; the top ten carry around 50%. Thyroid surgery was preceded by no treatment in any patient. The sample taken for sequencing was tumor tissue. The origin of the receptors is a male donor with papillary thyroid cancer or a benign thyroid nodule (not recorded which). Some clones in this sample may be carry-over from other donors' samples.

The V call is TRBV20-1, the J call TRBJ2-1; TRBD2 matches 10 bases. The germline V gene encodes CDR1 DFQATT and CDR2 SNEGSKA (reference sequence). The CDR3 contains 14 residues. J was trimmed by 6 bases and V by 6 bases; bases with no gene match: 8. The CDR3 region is CSASVSGRTNEQFF. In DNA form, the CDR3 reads TGCAGTGCGAGTGTTAGCGGGAGGACCAATGAGCAGTTCTTC.

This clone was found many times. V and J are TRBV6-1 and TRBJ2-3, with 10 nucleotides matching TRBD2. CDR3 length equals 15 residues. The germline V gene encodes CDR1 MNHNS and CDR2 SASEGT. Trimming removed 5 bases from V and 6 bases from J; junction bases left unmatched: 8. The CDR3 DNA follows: TGTGCCAGCAGTTTCACCTCGGGACTAGCGGATACGCAGTATTTT. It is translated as CASSFTSGLADTQYF.

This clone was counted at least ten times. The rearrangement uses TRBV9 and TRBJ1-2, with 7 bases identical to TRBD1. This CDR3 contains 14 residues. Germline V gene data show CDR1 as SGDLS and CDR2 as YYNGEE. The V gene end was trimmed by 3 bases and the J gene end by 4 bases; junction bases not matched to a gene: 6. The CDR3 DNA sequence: TGTGCCAGCAGCGGAGGACAGGCTCTCTATGGCTACACCTTC. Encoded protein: CASSGGQALYGYTF. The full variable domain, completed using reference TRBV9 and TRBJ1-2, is DSGVTQTPKHLITATGQRVTLRCSPRSGDLSVYWYQQSLDQGLQFLIQYYNGEERAKGNILERFSAQQFPDLHSELNLSSLELGDSALYFCASSGGQALYGYTFGSGTRLTVV.

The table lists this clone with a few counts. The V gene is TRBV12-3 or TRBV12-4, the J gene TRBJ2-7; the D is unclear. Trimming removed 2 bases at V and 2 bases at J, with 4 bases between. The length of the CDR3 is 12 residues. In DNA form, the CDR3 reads TGTGCCAGCAGTTTACGGGCCTACGAGCAGTACTTC. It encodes CASSLRAYEQYF.

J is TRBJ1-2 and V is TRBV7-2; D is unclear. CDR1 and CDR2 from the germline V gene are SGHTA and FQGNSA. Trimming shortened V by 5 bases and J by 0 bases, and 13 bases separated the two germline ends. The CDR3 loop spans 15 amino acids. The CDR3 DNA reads TGTGCCAGCAGCCCACGATCAGTTGCTAACTATGGCTACACCTTC. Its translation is CASSPRSVANYGYTF.

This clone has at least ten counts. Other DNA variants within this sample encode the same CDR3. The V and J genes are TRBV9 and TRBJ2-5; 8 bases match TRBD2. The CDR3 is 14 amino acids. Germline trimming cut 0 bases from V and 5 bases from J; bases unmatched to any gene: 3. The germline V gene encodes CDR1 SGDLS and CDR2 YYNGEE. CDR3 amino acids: CASSVAGGGETQYF. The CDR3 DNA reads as TGTGCCAGCAGCGTAGCGGGAGGGGGGGAGACCCAGTACTTC.

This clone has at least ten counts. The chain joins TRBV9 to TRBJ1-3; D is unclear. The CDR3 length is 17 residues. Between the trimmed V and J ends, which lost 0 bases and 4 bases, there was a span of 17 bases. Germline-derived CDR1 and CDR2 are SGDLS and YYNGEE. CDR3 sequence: CASSVGTGRLRGNTIYF. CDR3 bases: TGTGCCAGCAGCGTAGGAACCGGACGTCTACGGGGAAACACCATATATTTT.

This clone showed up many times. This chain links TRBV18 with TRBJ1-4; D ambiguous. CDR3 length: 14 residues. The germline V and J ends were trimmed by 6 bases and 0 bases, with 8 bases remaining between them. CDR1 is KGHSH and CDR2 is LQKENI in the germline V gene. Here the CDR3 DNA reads TGTGCCAGCTCTGACACTGCAACTAATGAAAAACTGTTTTTT. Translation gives CASSDTATNEKLFF.

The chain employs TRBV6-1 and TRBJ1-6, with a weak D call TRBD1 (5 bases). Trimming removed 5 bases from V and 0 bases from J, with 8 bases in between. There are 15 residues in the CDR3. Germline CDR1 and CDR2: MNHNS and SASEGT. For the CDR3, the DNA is TGTGCCAGCAGTCCGGGGGGCTCCTATAATTCACCCCTCCACTTT. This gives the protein CASSPGGSYNSPLHF.

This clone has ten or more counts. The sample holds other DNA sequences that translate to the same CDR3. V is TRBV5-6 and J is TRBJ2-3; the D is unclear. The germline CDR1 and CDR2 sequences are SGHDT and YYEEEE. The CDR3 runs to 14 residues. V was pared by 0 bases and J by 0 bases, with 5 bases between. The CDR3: CASSLGPSTDTQYF. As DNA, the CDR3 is TGTGCCAGCAGCTTGGGTCCTAGCACAGATACGCAGTATTTT.

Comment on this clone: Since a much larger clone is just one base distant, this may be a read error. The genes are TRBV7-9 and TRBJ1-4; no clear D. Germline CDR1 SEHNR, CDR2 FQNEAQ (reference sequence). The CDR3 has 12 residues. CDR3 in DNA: TGTGCCGCCGGGGAGCTAAATGAAAAACTGTTGTTT. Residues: CAAGELNEKLLF. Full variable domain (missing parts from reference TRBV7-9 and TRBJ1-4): DTGVSQNPRHKITKRGQNVTFRCDPISEHNRLYWYRQTLGQGPEFLTYFQNEAQLEKSRLLSDRFSAERPKGSFSTLEIQRTEQGDSAMYLCAAGELNEKLLFGSGTQLSVL.

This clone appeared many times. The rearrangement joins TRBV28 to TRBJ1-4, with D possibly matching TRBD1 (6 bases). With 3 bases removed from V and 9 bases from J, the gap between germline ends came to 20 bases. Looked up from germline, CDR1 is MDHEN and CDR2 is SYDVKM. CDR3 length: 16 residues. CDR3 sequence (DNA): TGTGCCAGCAGTTTTTACTTGGGGGGCGCCTACCAAAAACTGTTTTTT. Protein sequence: CASSFYLGGAYQKLFF.

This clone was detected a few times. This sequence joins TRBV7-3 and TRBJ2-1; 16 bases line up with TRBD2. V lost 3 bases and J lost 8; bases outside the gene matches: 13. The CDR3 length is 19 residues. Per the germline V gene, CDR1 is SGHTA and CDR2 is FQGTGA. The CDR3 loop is CASSFTSGTSGRASHEQFF. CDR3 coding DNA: TGTGCCAGCAGCTTCACCTCCGGGACTAGCGGGAGGGCCAGCCATGAGCAGTTCTTC.

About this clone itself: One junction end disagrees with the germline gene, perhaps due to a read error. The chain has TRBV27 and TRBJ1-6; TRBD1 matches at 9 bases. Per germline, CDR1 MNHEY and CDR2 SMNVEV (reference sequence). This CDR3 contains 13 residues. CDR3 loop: CASSGTGNSPLNF. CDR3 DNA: TGTGCGAGCAGCGGGACAGGGAATTCACCCCTCAACTTT.

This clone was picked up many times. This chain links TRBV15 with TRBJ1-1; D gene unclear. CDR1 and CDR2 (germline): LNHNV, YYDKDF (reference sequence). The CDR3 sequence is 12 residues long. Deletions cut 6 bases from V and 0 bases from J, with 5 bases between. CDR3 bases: TGTGCCACCAGAAGTTTGAACACTGAAGCTTTCTTT. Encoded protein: CATRSLNTEAFF.

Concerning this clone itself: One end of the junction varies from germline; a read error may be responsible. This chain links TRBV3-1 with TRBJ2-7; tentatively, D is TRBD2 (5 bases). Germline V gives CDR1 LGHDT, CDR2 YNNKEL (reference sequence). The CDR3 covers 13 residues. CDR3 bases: TGTGCCAGCAGCCATGGCGGAGGAAACGAGCAGGACTTC. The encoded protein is CASSHGGGNEQDF.

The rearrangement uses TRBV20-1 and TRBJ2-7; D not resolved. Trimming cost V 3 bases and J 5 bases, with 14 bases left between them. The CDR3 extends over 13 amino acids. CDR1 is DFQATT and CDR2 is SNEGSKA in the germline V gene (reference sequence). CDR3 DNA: TGCAGTGCTAGCGCCCCCGAACCCCACGAGCAGTACTTC. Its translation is CSASAPEPHEQYF.

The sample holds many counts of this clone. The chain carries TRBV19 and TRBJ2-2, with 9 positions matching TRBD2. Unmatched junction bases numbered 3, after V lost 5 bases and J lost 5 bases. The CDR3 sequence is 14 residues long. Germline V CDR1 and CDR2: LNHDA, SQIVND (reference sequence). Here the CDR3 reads CASSPREGTGELFF. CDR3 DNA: TGTGCCAGTAGTCCGCGGGAGGGTACCGGGGAGCTGTTTTTT.

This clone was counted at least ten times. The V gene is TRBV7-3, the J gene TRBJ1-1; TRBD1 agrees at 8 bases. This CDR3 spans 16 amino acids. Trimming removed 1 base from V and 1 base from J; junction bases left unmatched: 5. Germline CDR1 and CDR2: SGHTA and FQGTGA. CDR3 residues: CASSLIRGLGNTEAFF. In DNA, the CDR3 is TGTGCCAGCAGCTTAATCAGGGGGCTCGGGAACACTGAAGCTTTCTTT.

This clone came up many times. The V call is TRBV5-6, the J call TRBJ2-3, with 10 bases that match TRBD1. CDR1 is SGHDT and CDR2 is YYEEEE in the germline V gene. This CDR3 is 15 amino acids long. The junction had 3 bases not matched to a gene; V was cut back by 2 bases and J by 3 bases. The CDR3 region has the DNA TGTGCCAGCAGCTTTCCGGACAGGGGGACAGATACGCAGTATTTT. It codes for CASSFPDRGTDTQYF.

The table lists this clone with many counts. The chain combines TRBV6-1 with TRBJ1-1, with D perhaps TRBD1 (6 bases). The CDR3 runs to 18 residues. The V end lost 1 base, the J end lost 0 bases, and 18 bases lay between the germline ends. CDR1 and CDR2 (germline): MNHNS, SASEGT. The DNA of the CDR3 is TGTGCCAGCAGTGAAGGGATGTGGTCGGGGGCAGTGAACACTGAAGCTTTCTTT. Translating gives CASSEGMWSGAVNTEAFF.

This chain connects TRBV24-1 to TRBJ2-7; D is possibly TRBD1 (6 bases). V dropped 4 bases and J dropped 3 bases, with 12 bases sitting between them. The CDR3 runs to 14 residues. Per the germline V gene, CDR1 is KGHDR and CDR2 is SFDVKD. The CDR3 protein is CATSEGTTDYEQYF. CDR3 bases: TGTGCCACCAGTGAGGGGACAACTGACTACGAGCAGTACTTC.

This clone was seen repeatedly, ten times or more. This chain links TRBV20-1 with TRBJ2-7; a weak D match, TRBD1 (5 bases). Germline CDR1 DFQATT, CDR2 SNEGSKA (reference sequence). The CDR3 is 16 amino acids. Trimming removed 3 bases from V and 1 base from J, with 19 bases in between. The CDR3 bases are TGCAGTGCTAGTATGGCAGGGTCAAAGTTTTCCTACGAGCAGTACTTC. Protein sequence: CSASMAGSKFSYEQYF.

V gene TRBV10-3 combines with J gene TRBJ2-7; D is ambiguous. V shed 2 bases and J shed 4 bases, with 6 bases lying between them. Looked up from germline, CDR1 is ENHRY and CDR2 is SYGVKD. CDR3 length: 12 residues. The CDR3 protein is CAISESRYEQYF. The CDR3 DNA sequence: TGTGCCATCAGTGAGAGTAGGTACGAGCAGTACTTC.

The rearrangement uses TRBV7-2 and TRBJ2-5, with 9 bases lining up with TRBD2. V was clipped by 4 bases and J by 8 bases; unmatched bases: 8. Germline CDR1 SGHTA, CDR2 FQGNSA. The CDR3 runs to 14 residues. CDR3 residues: CASSYLAGKGTQYF. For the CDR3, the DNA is TGTGCCAGCAGCTACCTAGCGGGGAAGGGTACCCAGTACTTC. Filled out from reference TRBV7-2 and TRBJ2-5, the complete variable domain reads GAGVSQSPSNKVTEKGKDVELRCDPISGHTALYWYRQSLGQGLEFLIYFQGNSAPDKSGLPSDRFSAERTGGSVSTLTIQRTQQEDSAVYLCASSYLAGKGTQYFGPGTRLLVL.

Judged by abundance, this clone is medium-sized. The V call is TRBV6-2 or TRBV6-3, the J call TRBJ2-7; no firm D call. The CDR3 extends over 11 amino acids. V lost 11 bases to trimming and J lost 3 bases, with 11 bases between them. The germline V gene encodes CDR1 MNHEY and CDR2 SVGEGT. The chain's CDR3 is CAAGWNYEQYF. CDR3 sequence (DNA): TGTGCCGCAGGCTGGAACTACGAGCAGTACTTC.

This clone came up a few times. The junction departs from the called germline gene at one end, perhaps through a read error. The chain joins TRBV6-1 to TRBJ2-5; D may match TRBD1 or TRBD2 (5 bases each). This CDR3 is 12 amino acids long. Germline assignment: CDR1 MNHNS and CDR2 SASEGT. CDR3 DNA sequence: TGTGCCTCCCGACGGGGACCAGAGACCCAGTGCTTC. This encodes CASRRGPETQCF.

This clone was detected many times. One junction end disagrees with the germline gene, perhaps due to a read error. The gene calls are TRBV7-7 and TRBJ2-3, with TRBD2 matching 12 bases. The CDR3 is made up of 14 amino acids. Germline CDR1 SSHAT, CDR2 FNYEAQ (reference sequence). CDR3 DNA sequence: TGTGCTAGCAGCTTGGGACTAGCGGGAGATACGCAGTATTTT. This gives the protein CASSLGLAGDTQYF.

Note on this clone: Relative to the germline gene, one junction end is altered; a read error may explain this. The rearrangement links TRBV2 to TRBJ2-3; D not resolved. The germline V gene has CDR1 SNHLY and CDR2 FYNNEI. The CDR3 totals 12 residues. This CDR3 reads CARSLEQVTRYF. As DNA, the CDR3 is TGTGCCAGGAGCCTAGAGCAAGTTACGCGGTATTTT.

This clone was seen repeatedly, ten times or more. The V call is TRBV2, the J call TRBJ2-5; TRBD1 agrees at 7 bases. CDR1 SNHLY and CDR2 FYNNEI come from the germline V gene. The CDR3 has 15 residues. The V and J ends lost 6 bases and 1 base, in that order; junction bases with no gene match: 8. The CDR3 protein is CASRTGTAVQETQYF. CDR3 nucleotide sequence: TGTGCCAGCAGGACTGGGACAGCTGTCCAAGAGACCCAGTACTTC. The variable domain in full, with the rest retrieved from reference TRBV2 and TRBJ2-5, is EPEVTQTPSHQVTQMGQEVILRCVPISNHLYFYWYRQILGQKVEFLVSFYNNEISEKSEIFDDQFSVERPDGSNFTLKIRSTKLEDSAMYFCASRTGTAVQETQYFGPGTRLLVL.

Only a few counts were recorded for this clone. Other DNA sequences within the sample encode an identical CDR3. The DNA of the CDR3 is TGTGCCAGCAGCTTGCGCCCCCAGGAAGGCACTGAAGCTTTCTTT. As protein: CASSLRPQEGTEAFF. The rearrangement uses TRBV5-6 and TRBJ1-1; D not resolved. V shed 1 base and J shed 4 bases, with 14 bases lying between them. The CDR3 is 15 amino acids. Germline CDR1 SGHDT, CDR2 YYEEEE.

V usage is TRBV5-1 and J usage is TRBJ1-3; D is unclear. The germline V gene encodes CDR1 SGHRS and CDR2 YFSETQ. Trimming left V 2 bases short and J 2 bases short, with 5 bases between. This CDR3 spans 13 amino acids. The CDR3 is CASSFGPGNTIYF. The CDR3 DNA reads TGCGCCAGCAGCTTCGGACCTGGAAACACCATATATTTT.